This T cell receptor (beta chain) originates from a study of blood T cell repertoires in COVID-19. Study summary: Cohort 3 recovered donors had two negative PCRs, clearance, or symptom resolution. From T cells, B-cell-depleted T cells, or PBMCs came the material, which was cDNA or gDNA.

Researchers sorted participants into cohorts using their self-reported clinical history. V gave up 3 bases and J gave up 9 bases, with 18 bases separating them. The CDR3 has 14 residues. Germline CDR1 is SNHLY and CDR2 is FYNNEI. Original data processing: Reference gene primers were amplified, and this amplification served to estimate nucleated cell counts. Only in-frame clones appear in the TCRdb table, and some are missing; sequencing was by immunoSEQ multiplex PCR. Clonal size and the V and J genes are those of that table, whereas D and trimming came from the DNA. Among approximately 140,000 clones listed, about 87% were seen once.

The chain carries TRBV2 and TRBJ2-7; maybe TRBD2 (6 bases). The sequenced material came from PBMCs or T cells enriched from blood (not recorded which). This receptor was obtained from a man aged 50 to 59 in a cohort exposed to, infected with or recovered from COVID-19 (not recorded which). The CDR3 DNA follows: TGTGCCAGCAGTGAGGGGCAGGCCGGCGGGGTGCAGTACTTC. It yields the protein CASSEGQAGGVQYF.